The sequence of this TCR beta chain was determined in a study of blood T cells in healthy people across ages. Overall study context: Template-switching capture recovered about one barcoded beta molecule per two T cells.

Alongside a J-beta primer mix, a sample-barcoded 5' primer served in a second PCR lasting roughly 7 to 12 cycles. TCRdb ran MiXCR on the 5' RACE reads and lists one entry per CDR3 protein. The table lists about 1.8 million distinct CDR3 sequences, approximately 50% of them singletons. Extraction of total RNA produced a minimum of 5.5 micrograms from each sample. V gave up 6 bases and J gave up 9 bases; unmatched junction bases: 13. Germline V lookup: CDR1 MNHEY, CDR2 SVGEGT. This CDR3 comprises 15 residues. This chain links TRBV6-2 or TRBV6-3 with TRBJ2-1, with TRBD2 matching 8 bases. Sequencing was performed on blood. This sequence originates from a woman between 40 and 55 years old in good health. The CDR3 sequence is CASRPGLTGGFEQFF. The DNA of the CDR3 is TGTGCCAGCAGGCCCGGACTAACGGGGGGGTTTGAGCAGTTCTTC.